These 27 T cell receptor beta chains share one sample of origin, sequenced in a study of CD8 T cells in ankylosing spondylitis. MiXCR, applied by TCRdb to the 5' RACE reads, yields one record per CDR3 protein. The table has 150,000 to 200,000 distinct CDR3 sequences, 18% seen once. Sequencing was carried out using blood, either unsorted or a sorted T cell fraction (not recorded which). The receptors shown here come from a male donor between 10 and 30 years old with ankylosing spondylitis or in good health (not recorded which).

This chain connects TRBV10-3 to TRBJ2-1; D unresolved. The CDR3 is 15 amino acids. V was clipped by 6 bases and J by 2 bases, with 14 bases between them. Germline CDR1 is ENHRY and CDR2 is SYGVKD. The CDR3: CAIRYEQGPYNEQFF. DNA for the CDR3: TGTGCCATCAGATACGAGCAAGGACCCTACAATGAGCAGTTCTTC.

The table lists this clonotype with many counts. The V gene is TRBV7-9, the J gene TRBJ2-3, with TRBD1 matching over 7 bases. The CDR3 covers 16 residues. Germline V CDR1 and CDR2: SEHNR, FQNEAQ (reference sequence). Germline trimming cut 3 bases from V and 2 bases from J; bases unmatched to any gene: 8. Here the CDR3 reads CASSFRPTGPTDTQYF. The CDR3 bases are TGTGCCAGCAGCTTCCGCCCGACAGGGCCCACAGATACGCAGTATTTT.

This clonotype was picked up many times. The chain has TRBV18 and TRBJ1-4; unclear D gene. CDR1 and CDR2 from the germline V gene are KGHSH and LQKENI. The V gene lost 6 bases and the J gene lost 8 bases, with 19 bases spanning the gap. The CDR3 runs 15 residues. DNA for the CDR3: TGTGCCAGCTCCGACCCTCCCACATTAGGCGAAAAACTGTTTTTT. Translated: CASSDPPTLGEKLFF.

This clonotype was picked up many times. CDR3 sequence: CASSQEGPSQQYF. CDR3 nucleotides: TGTGCCAGCAGCCAAGAGGGGCCTAGCCAGCAGTACTTC. The chain couples TRBV3-1 to TRBJ2-7; possibly TRBD1 or TRBD2 for D (5 bases each). The V end was cut by 0 bases, the J end by 8 bases, with 11 bases between. The CDR3 spans 13 residues. Germline lookup yields CDR1 LGHDT and CDR2 YNNKEL (reference sequence).

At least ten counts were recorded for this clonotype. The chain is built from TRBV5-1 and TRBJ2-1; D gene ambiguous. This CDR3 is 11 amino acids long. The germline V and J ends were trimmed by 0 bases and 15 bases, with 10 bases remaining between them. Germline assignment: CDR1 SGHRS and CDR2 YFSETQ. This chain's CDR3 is CASSLEGARFF. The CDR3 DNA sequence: TGCGCCAGCAGCTTGGAGGGCGCTCGGTTCTTC. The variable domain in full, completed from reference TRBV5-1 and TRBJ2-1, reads KAGVTQTPRYLIKTRGQQVTLSCSPISGHRSVSWYQQTPGQGLQFLFEYFSETQRNKGNFPGRFSGRQFSNSRSEMNVSTLELGDSALYLCASSLEGARFFGPGTRLTVL.

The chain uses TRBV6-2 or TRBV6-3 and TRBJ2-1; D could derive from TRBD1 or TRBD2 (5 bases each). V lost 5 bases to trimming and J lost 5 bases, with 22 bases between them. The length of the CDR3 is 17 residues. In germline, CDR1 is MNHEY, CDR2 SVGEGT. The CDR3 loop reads CASSHEVWGSKDNEQFF. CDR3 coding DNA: TGTGCCAGCAGTCACGAGGTATGGGGGAGCAAAGACAATGAGCAGTTCTTC.

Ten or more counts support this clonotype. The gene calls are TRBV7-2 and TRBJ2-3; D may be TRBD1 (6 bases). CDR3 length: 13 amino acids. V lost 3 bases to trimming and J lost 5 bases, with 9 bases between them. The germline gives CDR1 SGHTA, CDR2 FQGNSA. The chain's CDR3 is CASSFTGRDTQYF. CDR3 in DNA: TGTGCCAGCAGCTTTACAGGGAGAGATACGCAGTATTTT.

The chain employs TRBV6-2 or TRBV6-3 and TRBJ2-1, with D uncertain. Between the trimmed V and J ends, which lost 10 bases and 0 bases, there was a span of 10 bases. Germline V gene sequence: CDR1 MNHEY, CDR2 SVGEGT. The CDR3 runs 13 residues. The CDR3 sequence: CATGRSSYNEQFF. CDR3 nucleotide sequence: TGTGCCACGGGCCGGAGCTCCTACAATGAGCAGTTCTTC.

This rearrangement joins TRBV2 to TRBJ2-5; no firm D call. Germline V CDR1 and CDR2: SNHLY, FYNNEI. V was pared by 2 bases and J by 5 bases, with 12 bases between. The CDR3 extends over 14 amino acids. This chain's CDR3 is CASSEIPNVETQYF. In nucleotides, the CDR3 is TGTGCCAGCAGTGAAATCCCAAATGTGGAGACCCAGTACTTC.

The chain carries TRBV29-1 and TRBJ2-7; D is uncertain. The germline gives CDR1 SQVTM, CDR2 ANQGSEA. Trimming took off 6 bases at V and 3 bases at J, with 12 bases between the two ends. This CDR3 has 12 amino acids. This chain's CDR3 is CSVADNYYEQYF. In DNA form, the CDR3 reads TGCAGCGTGGCCGACAATTACTACGAGCAGTACTTC.

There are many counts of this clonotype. The CDR3, as DNA: TGTGCCAGCAGAAGAGGAAGTAGCACAGATACGCAGTATTTT. Protein product: CASRRGSSTDTQYF. The V call is TRBV7-8, the J call TRBJ2-3; D is undetermined. The CDR3 has 14 residues. V lost 6 bases and J lost 0, with 10 bases in between. Germline lookup yields CDR1 SGHVS and CDR2 FQNEAQ.

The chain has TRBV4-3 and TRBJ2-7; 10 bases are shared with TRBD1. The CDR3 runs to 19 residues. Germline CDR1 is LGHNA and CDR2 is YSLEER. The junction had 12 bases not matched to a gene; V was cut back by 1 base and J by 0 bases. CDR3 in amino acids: CASSQGTGTGDSYSYEQYF. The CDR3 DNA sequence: TGCGCCAGCAGCCAAGGCACCGGGACAGGGGATTCCTACTCCTACGAGCAGTACTTC.

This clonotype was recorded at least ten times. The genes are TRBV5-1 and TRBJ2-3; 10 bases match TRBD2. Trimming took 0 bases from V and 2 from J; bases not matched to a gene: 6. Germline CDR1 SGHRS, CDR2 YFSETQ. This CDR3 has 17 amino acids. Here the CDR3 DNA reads TGCGCCAGCAGCTTGGAACTAGCGGGGTACCACACAGATACGCAGTATTTT. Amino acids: CASSLELAGYHTDTQYF. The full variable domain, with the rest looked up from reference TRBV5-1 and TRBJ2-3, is KAGVTQTPRYLIKTRGQQVTLSCSPISGHRSVSWYQQTPGQGLQFLFEYFSETQRNKGNFPGRFSGRQFSNSRSEMNVSTLELGDSALYLCASSLELAGYHTDTQYFGPGTRLTVL.

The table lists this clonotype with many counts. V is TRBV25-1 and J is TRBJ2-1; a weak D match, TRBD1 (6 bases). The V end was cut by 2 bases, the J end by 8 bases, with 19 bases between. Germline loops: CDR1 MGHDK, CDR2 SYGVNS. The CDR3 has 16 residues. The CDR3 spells CASSERGSEGVYEQFF. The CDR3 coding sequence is TGTGCCAGCAGTGAAAGGGGGTCCGAAGGAGTATATGAGCAGTTCTTC.

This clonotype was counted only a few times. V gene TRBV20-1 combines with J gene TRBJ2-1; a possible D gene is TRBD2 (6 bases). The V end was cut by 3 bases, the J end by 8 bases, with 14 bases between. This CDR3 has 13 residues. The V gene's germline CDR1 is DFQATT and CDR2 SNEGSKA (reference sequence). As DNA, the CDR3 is TGCAGTGCTAGCCCTACTAGCAACTATGAGCAGTTCTTC. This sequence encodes CSASPTSNYEQFF.

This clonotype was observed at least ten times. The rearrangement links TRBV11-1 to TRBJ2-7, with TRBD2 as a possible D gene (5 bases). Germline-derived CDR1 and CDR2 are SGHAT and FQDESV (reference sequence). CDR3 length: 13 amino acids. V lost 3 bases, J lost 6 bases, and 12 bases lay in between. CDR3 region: CASSFGQAGEQYF. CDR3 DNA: TGTGCCAGCAGCTTTGGGCAGGCGGGCGAGCAGTACTTC.

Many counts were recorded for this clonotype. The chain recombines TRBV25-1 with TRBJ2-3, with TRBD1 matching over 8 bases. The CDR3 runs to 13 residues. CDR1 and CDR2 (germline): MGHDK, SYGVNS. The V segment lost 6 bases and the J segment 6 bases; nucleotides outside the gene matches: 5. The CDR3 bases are TGTGCCAGCAGAGGACAGGGTTGGGATACGCAGTATTTT. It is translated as CASRGQGWDTQYF.

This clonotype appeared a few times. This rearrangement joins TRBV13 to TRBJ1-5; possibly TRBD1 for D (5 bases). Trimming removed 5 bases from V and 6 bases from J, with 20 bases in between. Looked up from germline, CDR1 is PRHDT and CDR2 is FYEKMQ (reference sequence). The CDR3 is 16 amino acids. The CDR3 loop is CASSPGGGKQAQPQHF. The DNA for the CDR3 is TGTGCCAGCAGCCCTGGGGGAGGGAAGCAAGCTCAGCCCCAGCATTTT. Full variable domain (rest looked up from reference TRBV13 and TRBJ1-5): AAGVIQSPRHLIKEKRETATLKCYPIPRHDTVYWYQQGPGQDPQFLISFYEKMQSDKGSIPDRFSAQQFSDYHSELNMSSLELGDSALYFCASSPGGGKQAQPQHFGDGTRLSIL.

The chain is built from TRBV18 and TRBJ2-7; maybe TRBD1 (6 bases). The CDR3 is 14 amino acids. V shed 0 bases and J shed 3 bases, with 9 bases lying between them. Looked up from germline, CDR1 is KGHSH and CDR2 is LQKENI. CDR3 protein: CASSPPGQGYEQYF. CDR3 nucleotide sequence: TGTGCCAGCTCACCACCGGGACAAGGCTACGAGCAGTACTTC.

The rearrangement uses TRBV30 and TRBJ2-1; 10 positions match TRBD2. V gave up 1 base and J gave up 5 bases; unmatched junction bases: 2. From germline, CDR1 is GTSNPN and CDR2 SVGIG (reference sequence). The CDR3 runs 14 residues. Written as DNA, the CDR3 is TGTGCCTGGAGTGGAGCGGGAGGGAACAATGAGCAGTTCTTC. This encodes CAWSGAGGNNEQFF.

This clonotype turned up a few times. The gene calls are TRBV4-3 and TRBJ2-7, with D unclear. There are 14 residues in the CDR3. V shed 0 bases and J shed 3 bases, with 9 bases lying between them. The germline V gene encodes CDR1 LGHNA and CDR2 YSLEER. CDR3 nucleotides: TGCGCCAGCAGCCAAGATACAGAAAGCTACGAGCAGTACTTC. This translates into CASSQDTESYEQYF.

CDR3 coding DNA: TGCAGTGCTAGAGCGCTAGCGGGAGATGAGCAGTTCTTC. It specifies CSARALAGDEQFF. This rearrangement joins TRBV20-1 to TRBJ2-1, with 10 bases identical to TRBD2. Germline V gene data show CDR1 as DFQATT and CDR2 as SNEGSKA (reference sequence). The CDR3 spans 13 residues. Unmatched junction bases numbered 2, after V lost 1 base and J lost 8 bases.

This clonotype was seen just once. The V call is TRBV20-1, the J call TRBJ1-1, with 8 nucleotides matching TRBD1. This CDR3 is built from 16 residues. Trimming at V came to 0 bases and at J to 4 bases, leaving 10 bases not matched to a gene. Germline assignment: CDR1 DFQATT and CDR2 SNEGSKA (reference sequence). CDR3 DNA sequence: TGCAGTGCTAGAGATCGACAGGGGAAATGGGGCACTGAAGCTTTCTTT. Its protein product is CSARDRQGKWGTEAFF.

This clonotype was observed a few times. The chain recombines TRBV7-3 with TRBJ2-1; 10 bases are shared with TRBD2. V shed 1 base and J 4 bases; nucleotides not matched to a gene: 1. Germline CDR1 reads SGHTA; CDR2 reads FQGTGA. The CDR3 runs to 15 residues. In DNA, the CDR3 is TGTGCCAGCAGCTTAATAGCGGGAGGTTACAATGAGCAGTTCTTC. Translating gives CASSLIAGGYNEQFF.

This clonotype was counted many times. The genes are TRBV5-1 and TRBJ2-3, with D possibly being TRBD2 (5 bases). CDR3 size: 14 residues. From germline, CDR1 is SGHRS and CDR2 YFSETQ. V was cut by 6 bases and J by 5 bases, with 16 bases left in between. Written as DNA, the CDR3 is TGCGCCAGCAAACAAACCCCGGGGATAGATACGCAGTATTTT. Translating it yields CASKQTPGIDTQYF.

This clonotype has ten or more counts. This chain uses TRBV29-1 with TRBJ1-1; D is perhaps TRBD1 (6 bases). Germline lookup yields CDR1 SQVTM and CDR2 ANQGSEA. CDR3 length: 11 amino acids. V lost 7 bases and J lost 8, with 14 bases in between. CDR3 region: CSAGTGREAFF. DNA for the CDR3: TGCAGCGCTGGAACAGGGCGAGAAGCTTTCTTT.

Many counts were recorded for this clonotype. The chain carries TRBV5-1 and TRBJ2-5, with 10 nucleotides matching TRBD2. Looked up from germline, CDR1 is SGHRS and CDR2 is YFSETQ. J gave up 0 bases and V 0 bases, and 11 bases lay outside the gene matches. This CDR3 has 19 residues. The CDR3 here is CASSLAPSGGGVDQETQYF. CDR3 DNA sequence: TGCGCCAGCAGCTTGGCCCCTAGCGGGGGTGGCGTGGACCAAGAGACCCAGTACTTC.